The 17 T cell receptor beta chains listed next were all sequenced from one sample in a study of T cell responses to AZD1222 COVID-19 vaccine. Measured with immunoSEQ multiplex PCR; TCRdb has only the in-frame clones, and not every one. The data contain 150,000 to 200,000 clones, approximately 90% of them singletons. The specimen was peripheral blood, collected 28 days after the second AZD1222 dose. These receptors all come from an adult who received the AZD1222 COVID-19 vaccine.

The V and J genes are TRBV6-2 or TRBV6-3 and TRBJ1-2; TRBD1 might be the D (6 bases). CDR1 and CDR2 from the germline V gene are MNHEY and SVGEGT. The CDR3 runs to 13 residues. Between the trimmed V and J ends, which lost 0 bases and 9 bases, there was a span of 11 bases. CDR3: CASSYSTGTSYTF. Here the CDR3 DNA reads TGTGCCAGCAGTTACTCGACAGGAACAAGCTACACCTTC.

The chain joins TRBV27 to TRBJ1-1; TRBD1 aligns across 7 bases. The CDR3 sequence is 15 residues long. The V and J ends lost 4 bases and 1 base, in that order; junction bases with no gene match: 6. Per germline, CDR1 MNHEY and CDR2 SMNVEV (reference sequence). The CDR3: CASSSRGQRNTEAFF. The DNA for the CDR3 is TGTGCCAGCAGTTCCCGGGGACAGAGGAACACTGAAGCTTTCTTT.

DNA for the CDR3: TGTGCCAGCAGCTTGTTGGGGGGATATGAAGAGACCCAGTACTTC. Protein sequence: CASSLLGGYEETQYF. The rearrangement links TRBV5-8 to TRBJ2-5; TRBD2 might be the D (6 bases). Per germline, CDR1 SGHTS and CDR2 YDEGEE. The CDR3 is made up of 15 amino acids. V shed 1 base and J shed 3 bases, with 13 bases lying between them. The variable domain in full, completed from reference TRBV5-8 and TRBJ2-5, reads EAGVTQSPTHLIKTRGQQATLRCSPISGHTSVYWYQQALGLGLQFLLWYDEGEERNRGNFPPRFSGRQFPNYSSELNVNALELEDSALYLCASSLLGGYEETQYFGPGTRLLVL.

The CDR3 sequence: CSARDEGFEHF. The DNA of the CDR3 is TGCAGTGCTAGAGATGAGGGGTTCGAGCATTTT. V is TRBV20-1 and J is TRBJ1-5; TRBD1 is a possible D gene (5 bases). Trimming cost V 0 bases and J 14 bases, with 11 bases left between them. Germline CDR1 reads DFQATT; CDR2 reads SNEGSKA (reference sequence). This CDR3 has 11 residues.

The chain combines TRBV25-1 with TRBJ2-5; 7 bases map to TRBD2. J gave up 1 base and V 5 bases, and 4 bases lay outside the gene matches. From germline, CDR1 is MGHDK and CDR2 SYGVNS. The CDR3 is 14 amino acids. CDR3 bases: TGTGCCAGCAGTTCGCTAGCGGCCCAAGAGACCCAGTACTTC. Its protein is CASSSLAAQETQYF.

The CDR3 loop reads CASSQRINTEAFF. In nucleotides, the CDR3 is TGTGCCAGTAGTCAACGGATAAACACTGAAGCTTTCTTT. V gene TRBV19 combines with J gene TRBJ1-1; D is uncertain. This CDR3 region has 13 residues. CDR1 and CDR2 from the germline V gene are LNHDA and SQIVND (reference sequence). V was cut by 5 bases and J by 2 bases, with 9 bases left in between.

The chain links TRBV27 to TRBJ2-1; no reliable D call. From germline, CDR1 is MNHEY and CDR2 SMNVEV (reference sequence). V lost 0 bases and J lost 6, with 3 bases in between. CDR3 length: 12 residues. CDR3 in DNA: TGTGCCAGCAGTTTATCGATCAATGAGCAGTTCTTC. This gives the protein CASSLSINEQFF.

The chain recombines TRBV5-6 with TRBJ2-1; 11 nucleotides line up with TRBD2. The ends lost 1 base at V and 7 bases at J; junction bases unmatched: 7. The CDR3 extends over 16 amino acids. CDR1 and CDR2 from the germline V gene are SGHDT and YYEEEE. The CDR3 coding sequence is TGTGCCAGCAGCTTGTTAACTAGCGGGAGTTCTAATGAGCAGTTCTTC. Translation gives CASSLLTSGSSNEQFF.

The rearrangement links TRBV7-9 to TRBJ2-5; 11 nucleotides agree with TRBD1. The V and J ends lost 5 bases and 4 bases, in that order; junction bases with no gene match: 9. Germline CDR1 SEHNR, CDR2 FQNEAQ (reference sequence). CDR3 length: 16 residues. CDR3 in DNA: TGTGCCAGCAGCCATAAAACCGGGACAGGGGGAGAGACCCAGTACTTC. Protein product: CASSHKTGTGGETQYF.

The gene calls are TRBV20-1 and TRBJ2-2, with unresolved D. V lost 3 bases, J lost 1 base, and 12 bases lay in between. This CDR3 is 15 amino acids long. The germline gives CDR1 DFQATT, CDR2 SNEGSKA (reference sequence). The CDR3 DNA reads as TGCAGTGCTAGTGATCAGACTGGGAACACCGGGGAGCTGTTTTTT. Its translation: CSASDQTGNTGELFF.

This chain links TRBV5-6 with TRBJ1-1; a weak D match, TRBD1 (5 bases). Trimming removed 4 bases from V and 5 bases from J, with 9 bases in between. CDR3 size: 12 residues. Germline V lookup: CDR1 SGHDT, CDR2 YYEEEE. The CDR3 reads CASSLGDTEAFF. CDR3 sequence (DNA): TGTGCCAGCAGCCTGGGGGATACTGAAGCTTTCTTT.

This clone has just a few counts. J is TRBJ2-4 and V is TRBV24-1; unclear D gene. The CDR3 consists of 17 residues. V lost 5 bases to trimming and J lost 0 bases, with 16 bases between them. Germline V gene lookup returns CDR1 KGHDR and CDR2 SFDVKD. The CDR3 protein is CATSAPSPALAKNIQYF. The CDR3 nucleotides are TGTGCCACCAGTGCCCCCTCGCCGGCTCTAGCCAAAAACATTCAGTACTTC.

The chain links TRBV7-3 to TRBJ1-2; 8 bases are shared with TRBD1. The germline CDR1 and CDR2 sequences are SGHTA and FQGTGA. The CDR3 is 15 amino acids. V trimming: 4 bases; J trimming: 4 bases; junction bases outside the gene matches: 8. Written as DNA, the CDR3 is TGTGCCAGCAGCTCGCCAGGGGGCGCAGGCTATGGCTACACCTTC. It codes for CASSSPGGAGYGYTF.

The chain joins TRBV4-3 to TRBJ1-5; no reliable D call. This CDR3 has 13 residues. Germline loops: CDR1 LGHNA, CDR2 YSLEER. V was trimmed by 2 bases and J by 6 bases, leaving 8 bases between them. The CDR3 DNA is TGCGCCAGCAGCCAATCCCTCTCTCAGCCCCAGCATTTT. Protein: CASSQSLSQPQHF.

The rearrangement joins TRBV3-1 (or the pseudogene TRBV3-2) to TRBJ1-2, with D hard to call. Trimming cost V 0 bases and J 6 bases, with 8 bases left between them. The CDR3 is 13 amino acids. Germline values: CDR1 LGHDT, CDR2 YNNKEL (reference sequence). The CDR3 DNA reads TGTGCCAGCAGCCAAGATCGACTGAATGGCTACACCTTC. Translation gives CASSQDRLNGYTF.

This chain connects TRBV4-3 to TRBJ1-6; 7 bases align to TRBD1. The germline V gene encodes CDR1 LGHNA and CDR2 YSLEER. Trimming removed 1 base from V and 6 bases from J; junction bases left unmatched: 3. The CDR3 is made up of 15 amino acids. CDR3 sequence: CASSQAGTANSPLHF. The CDR3 region has the DNA TGCGCCAGCAGCCAAGCCGGGACAGCTAATTCACCCCTCCACTTT.

In its sample, this clone was seen once. Here the CDR3 reads CASSYLRGSTDTQYF. The CDR3 nucleotides are TGTGCCAGCAGTTACTTGCGGGGCAGCACAGATACGCAGTATTTT. This sequence joins TRBV6-2 or TRBV6-3 and TRBJ2-3, with a tentative D call TRBD2 (6 bases). This CDR3 contains 15 residues. With 1 base removed from V and 0 bases from J, the gap between germline ends came to 8 bases. Germline CDR1 MNHEY, CDR2 SVGEGT.